This record covers a single T cell receptor (beta chain). This record belongs to a study of blood T cell repertoires in COVID-19. At the level of the study: Acute and convalescent COVID-19 samples came from the United States, Italy and Spain. From T cells, B-cell-depleted T cells, or PBMCs came the material, which was cDNA or gDNA.

From germline, CDR1 is MNHEY and CDR2 SMNVEV (reference sequence). V shed 3 bases and J shed 0 bases, with 2 bases lying between them. The CDR3 runs 13 residues. Authors' data handling: Estimates of nucleated cell counts were drawn from the amplification of reference gene primers. TCRdb's table, derived via immunoSEQ multiplex PCR, lists solely in-frame clones and lacks some. From that table come the V and J calls and clone size; the DNA was used to work out D and trimming. Here the sample spans around 200,000 clones, roughly nine tenths being singletons. Sequencing used peripheral blood. The sequence was collected from a man between 65 and 80 years old with active or convalescent COVID-19. V usage is TRBV27 and J usage is TRBJ2-2; no firm D call. The CDR3 DNA reads as TGTGCCAGCAGTTTCGCGAACACCGGGGAGCTGTTTTTT. This codes for CASSFANTGELFF.